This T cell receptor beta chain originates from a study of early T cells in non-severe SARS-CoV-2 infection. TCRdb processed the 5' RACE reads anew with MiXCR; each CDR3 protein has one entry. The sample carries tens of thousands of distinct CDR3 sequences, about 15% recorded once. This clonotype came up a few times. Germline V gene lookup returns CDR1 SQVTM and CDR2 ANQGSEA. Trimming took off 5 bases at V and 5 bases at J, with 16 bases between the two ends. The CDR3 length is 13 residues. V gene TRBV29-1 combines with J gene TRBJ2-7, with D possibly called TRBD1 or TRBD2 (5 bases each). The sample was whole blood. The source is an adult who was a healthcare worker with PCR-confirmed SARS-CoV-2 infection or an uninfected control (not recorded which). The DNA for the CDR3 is TGCAGCGTTTGGGGACCCATTGAGGACGAGCAGTACTTC. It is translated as CSVWGPIEDEQYF.